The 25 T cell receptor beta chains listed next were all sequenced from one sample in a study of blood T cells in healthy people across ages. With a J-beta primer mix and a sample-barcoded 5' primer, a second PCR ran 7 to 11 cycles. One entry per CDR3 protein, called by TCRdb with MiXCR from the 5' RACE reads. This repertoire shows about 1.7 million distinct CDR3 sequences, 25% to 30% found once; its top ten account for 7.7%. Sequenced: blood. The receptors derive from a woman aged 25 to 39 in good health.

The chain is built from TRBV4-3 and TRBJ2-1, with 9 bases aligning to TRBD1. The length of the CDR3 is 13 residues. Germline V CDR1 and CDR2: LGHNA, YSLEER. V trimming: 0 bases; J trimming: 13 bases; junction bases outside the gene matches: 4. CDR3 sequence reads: CASSQDLGQGQFF. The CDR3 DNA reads TGCGCCAGCAGCCAAGACTTGGGACAGGGACAGTTCTTC.

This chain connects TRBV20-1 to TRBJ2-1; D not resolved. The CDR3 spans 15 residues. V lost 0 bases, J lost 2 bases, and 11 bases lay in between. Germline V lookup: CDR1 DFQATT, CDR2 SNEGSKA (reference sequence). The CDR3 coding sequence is TGCAGTGCTAGAGATCGACTCTCCGCCTACAATGAGCAGTTCTTC. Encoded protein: CSARDRLSAYNEQFF.

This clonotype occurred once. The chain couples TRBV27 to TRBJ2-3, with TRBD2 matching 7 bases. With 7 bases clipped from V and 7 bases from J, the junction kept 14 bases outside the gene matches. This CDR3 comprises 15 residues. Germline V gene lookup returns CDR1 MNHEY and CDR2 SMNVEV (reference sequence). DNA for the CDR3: TGTGCCAGCAATACCGGGACTAATCTCGCTAATACGCAGTATTTT. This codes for CASNTGTNLANTQYF.

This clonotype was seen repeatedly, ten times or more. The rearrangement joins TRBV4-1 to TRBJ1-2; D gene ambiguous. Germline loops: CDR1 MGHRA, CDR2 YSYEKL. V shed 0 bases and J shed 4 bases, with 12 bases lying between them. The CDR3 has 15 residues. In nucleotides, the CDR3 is TGCGCCAGCAGCCAAGATTCAGAAGAATCCTATGGCTACACCTTC. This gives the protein CASSQDSEESYGYTF.

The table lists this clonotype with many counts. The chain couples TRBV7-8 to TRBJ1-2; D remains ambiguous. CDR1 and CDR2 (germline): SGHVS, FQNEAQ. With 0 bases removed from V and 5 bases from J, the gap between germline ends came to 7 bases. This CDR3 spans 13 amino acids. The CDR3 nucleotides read TGTGCCAGCAGCTTAGCCCCGGCGTATGGCTACACCTTC. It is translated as CASSLAPAYGYTF.

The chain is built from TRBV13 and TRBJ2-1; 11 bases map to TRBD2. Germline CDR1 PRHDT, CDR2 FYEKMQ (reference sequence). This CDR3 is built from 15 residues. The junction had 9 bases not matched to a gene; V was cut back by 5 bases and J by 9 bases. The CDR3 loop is CASSAQTSGVSEQFF. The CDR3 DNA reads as TGTGCCAGCAGCGCCCAGACTAGCGGGGTCAGTGAGCAGTTCTTC. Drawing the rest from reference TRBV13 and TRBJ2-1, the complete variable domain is AAGVIQSPRHLIKEKRETATLKCYPIPRHDTVYWYQQGPGQDPQFLISFYEKMQSDKGSIPDRFSAQQFSDYHSELNMSSLELGDSALYFCASSAQTSGVSEQFFGPGTRLTVL.

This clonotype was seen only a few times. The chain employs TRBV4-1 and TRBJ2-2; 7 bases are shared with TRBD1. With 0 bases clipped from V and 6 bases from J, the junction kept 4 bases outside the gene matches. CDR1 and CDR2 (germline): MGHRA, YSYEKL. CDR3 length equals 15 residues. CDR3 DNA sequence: TGCGCCAGCAGCCAAGAGGAAAGGGGGCCCGGGGAGCTGTTTTTT. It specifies CASSQEERGPGELFF.

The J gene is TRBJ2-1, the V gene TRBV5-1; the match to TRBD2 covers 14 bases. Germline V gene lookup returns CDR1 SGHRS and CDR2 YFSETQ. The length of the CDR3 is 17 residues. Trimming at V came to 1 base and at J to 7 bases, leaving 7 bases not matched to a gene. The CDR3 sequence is CASSLSGLAGVWNEQFF. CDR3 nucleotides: TGCGCCAGCAGCTTGTCGGGACTAGCGGGAGTATGGAATGAGCAGTTCTTC.

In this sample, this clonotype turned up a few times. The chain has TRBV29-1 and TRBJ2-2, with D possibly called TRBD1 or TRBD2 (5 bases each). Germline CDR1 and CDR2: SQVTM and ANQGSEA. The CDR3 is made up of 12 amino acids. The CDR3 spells CCGRDGTGELFF. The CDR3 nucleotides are TGCTGTGGCAGGGACGGCACCGGGGAGCTGTTTTTT.

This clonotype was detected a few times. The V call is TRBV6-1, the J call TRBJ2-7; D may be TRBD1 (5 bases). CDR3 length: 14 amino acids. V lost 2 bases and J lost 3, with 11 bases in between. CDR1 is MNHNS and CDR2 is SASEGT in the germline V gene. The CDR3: CASSELWGRYEQYF. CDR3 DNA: TGTGCCAGCAGTGAACTCTGGGGCCGCTACGAGCAGTACTTC.

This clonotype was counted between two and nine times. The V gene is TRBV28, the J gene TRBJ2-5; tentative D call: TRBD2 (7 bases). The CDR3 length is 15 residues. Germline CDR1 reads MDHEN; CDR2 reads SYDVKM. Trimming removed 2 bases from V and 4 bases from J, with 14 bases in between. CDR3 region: CASSLLGGRIETQYF. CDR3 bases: TGTGCCAGCAGTTTACTCGGGGGGCGCATAGAGACCCAGTACTTC.

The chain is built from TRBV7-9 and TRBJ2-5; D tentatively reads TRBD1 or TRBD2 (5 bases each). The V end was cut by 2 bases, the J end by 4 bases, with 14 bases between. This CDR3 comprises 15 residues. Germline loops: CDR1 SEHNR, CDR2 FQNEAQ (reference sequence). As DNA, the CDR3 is TGTGCCAGCAGCTTAACGGTTTCCGGGGCAGAGACCCAGTACTTC. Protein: CASSLTVSGAETQYF. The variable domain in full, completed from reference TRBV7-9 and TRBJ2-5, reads DTGVSQNPRHKITKRGQNVTFRCDPISEHNRLYWYRQTLGQGPEFLTYFQNEAQLEKSRLLSDRFSAERPKGSFSTLEIQRTEQGDSAMYLCASSLTVSGAETQYFGPGTRLLVL.

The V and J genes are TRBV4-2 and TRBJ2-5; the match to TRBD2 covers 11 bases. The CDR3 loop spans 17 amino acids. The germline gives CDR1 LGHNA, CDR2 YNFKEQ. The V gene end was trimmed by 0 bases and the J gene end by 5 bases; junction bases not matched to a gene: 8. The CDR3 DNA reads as TGTGCCAGCAGCCAAGATGGGACTAGCGGCTCTTCTGAGACCCAGTACTTC. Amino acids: CASSQDGTSGSSETQYF.

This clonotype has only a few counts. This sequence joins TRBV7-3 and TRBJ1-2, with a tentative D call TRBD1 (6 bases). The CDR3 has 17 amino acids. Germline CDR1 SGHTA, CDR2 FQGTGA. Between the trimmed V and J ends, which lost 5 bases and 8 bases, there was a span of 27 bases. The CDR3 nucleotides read TGTGCCAGCAGCCCCCTACTCGACGGGGGCGGCAGGAGGGGCTACACCTTC. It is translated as CASSPLLDGGGRRGYTF. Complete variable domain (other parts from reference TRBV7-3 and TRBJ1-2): GAGVSQTPSNKVTEKGKYVELRCDPISGHTALYWYRQSLGQGPEFLIYFQGTGAADDSGLPNDRFFAVRPEGSVSTLKIQRTERGDSAVYLCASSPLLDGGGRRGYTFGSGTRLTVV.

This CDR3 is CASSLAGRSMDTQYF. Written as DNA, the CDR3 is TGCGCCAGCAGCTTGGCAGGGCGGAGCATGGATACGCAGTATTTT. The V gene is TRBV5-1, the J gene TRBJ2-3; TRBD1 might be the D (5 bases). This CDR3 region has 15 residues. V dropped 0 bases and J dropped 6 bases, with 14 bases sitting between them. Germline V CDR1 and CDR2: SGHRS, YFSETQ. The variable domain in full, with the rest retrieved from reference TRBV5-1 and TRBJ2-3, is KAGVTQTPRYLIKTRGQQVTLSCSPISGHRSVSWYQQTPGQGLQFLFEYFSETQRNKGNFPGRFSGRQFSNSRSEMNVSTLELGDSALYLCASSLAGRSMDTQYFGPGTRLTVL.

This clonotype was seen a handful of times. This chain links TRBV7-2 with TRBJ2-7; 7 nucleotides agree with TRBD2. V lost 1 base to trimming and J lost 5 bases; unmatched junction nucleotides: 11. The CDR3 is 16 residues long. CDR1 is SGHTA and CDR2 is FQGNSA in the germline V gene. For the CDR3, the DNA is TGTGCCAGCAGCTTAGACCGCTATGCGGGGGAACACGAGCAGTACTTC. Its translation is CASSLDRYAGEHEQYF.

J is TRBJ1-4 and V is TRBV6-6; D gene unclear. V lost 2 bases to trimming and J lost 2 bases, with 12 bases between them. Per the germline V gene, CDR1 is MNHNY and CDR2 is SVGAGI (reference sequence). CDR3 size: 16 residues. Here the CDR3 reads CASSYENSVTNEKLFF. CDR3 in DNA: TGTGCCAGCAGTTACGAGAACAGCGTTACTAATGAAAAACTGTTTTTT.

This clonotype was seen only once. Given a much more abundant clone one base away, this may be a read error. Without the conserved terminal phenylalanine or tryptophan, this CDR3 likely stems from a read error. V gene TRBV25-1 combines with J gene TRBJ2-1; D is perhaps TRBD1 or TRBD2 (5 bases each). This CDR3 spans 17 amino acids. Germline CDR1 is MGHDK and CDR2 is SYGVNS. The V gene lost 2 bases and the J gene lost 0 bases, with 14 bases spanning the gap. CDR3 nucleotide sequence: TGTGCCAGCAGTGAAGTTGGGGGAATTGGCTCCTACAATGAGCAGTTCTGC. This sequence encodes CASSEVGGIGSYNEQFC.

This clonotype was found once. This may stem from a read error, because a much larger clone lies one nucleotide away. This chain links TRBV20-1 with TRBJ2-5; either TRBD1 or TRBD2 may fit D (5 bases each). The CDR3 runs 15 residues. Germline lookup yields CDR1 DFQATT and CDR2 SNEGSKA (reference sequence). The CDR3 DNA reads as TGCAGTACTAGAGATAGGGCAGGGTGGGAGGAGACCCAGTACTTC. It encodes CSTRDRAGWEETQYF.

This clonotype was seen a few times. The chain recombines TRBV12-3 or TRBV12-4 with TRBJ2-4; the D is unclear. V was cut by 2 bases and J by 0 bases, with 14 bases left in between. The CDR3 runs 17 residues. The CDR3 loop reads CASSLNAPSIAKNIQYF. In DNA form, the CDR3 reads TGTGCCAGCAGTTTAAACGCCCCCTCGATAGCCAAAAACATTCAGTACTTC.

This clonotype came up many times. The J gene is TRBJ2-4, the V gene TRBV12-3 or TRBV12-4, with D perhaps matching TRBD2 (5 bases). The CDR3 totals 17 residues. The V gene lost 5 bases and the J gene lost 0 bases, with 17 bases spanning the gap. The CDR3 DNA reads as TGTGCCAGCAGTGCCGTGAGCGGCAGCAAAGCCAAAAACATTCAGTACTTC. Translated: CASSAVSGSKAKNIQYF.

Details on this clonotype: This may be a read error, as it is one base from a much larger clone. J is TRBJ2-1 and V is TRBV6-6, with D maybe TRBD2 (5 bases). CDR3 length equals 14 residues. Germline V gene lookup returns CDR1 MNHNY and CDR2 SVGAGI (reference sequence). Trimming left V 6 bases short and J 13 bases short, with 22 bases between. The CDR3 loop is CASRTGSVRETQFF. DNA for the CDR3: TGTGCCAGCAGGACCGGAAGCGTAAGGGAGACCCAGTTCTTC.

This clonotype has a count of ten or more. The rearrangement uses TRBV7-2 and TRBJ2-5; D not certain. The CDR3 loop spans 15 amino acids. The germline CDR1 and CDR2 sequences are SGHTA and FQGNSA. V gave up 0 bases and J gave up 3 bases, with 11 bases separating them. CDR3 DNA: TGTGCCAGCAGCTTAGCGACGTGGCAGGAAGAGACCCAGTACTTC. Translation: CASSLATWQEETQYF.

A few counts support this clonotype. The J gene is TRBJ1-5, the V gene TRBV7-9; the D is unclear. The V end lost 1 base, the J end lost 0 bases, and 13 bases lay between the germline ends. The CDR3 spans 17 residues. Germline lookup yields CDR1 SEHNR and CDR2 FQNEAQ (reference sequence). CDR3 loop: CASSLVTHTVSNQPQHF. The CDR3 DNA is TGTGCCAGCAGCTTAGTCACCCACACAGTTAGCAATCAGCCCCAGCATTTT.

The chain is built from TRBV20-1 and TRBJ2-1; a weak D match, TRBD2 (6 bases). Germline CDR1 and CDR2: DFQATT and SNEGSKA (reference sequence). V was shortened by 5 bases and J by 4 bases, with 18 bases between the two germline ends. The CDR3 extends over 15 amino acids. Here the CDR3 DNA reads TGCAGTGCTTTTTCGACTAACGGGGGTTACAATGAGCAGTTCTTC. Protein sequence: CSAFSTNGGYNEQFF.